The 24 T cell receptor beta chains presented below share a single source sample, sequenced in a study of cytomegalovirus exposure and HLA in healthy donors. Repertoires were generated with immunoSEQ multiplex PCR, while TCRdb's copy carries only in-frame clones and drops some. Here the sample spans approximately 270,000 clones, 90% being singletons. Sequencing used PBMCs. The receptor set was obtained from a woman under 30 in good health and CMV-seronegative.

This clone was picked up a small number of times. This rearrangement joins TRBV6-9 to TRBJ1-4, with a weak D call TRBD1 (5 bases). Trimming removed 4 bases at V and 8 bases at J, with 17 bases between. The length of the CDR3 is 15 residues. Germline V lookup: CDR1 MNHGY, CDR2 SVAAGI. The CDR3 region is CASSFPSGRGEKLFF. CDR3 bases: TGTGCCAGCAGTTTCCCCAGCGGGAGGGGCGAAAAACTGTTTTTT.

The rearrangement links TRBV28 to TRBJ2-3; TRBD2 matches 13 bases. The V and J ends lost 5 bases and 5 bases, in that order; junction bases with no gene match: 7. Germline V gene data show CDR1 as MDHEN and CDR2 as SYDVKM. The CDR3 consists of 16 residues. CDR3 coding DNA: TGTGCCAGCAGTCCGAGACTAGCGGGGGGAGGAGATACGCAGTATTTT. Amino acids: CASSPRLAGGGDTQYF.

The rearrangement links TRBV29-1 to TRBJ1-5; D might be TRBD1 (5 bases). CDR3 length: 13 residues. The ends were cut back, 6 bases at V and 1 base at J, with 10 bases in the middle. The germline gives CDR1 SQVTM, CDR2 ANQGSEA. The CDR3, as DNA: TGCAGCGTAGGGGTGCAGAGCAATCAGCCCCAGCATTTT. Residues: CSVGVQSNQPQHF.

V and J are TRBV28 and TRBJ1-2; no firm D call. V dropped 2 bases and J dropped 7 bases, with 11 bases sitting between them. The CDR3 totals 13 residues. Germline CDR1 MDHEN, CDR2 SYDVKM. This CDR3 is CASSLSLSGGYTF. The CDR3 DNA reads TGTGCCAGCAGTTTAAGTCTTTCGGGTGGCTACACCTTC.

This clone was counted once. The CDR3: CASSEPRRIYNEQFF. CDR3 in DNA: TGTGCCAGCAGTGAGCCTAGAAGAATCTACAATGAGCAGTTCTTC. This sequence joins TRBV6-1 and TRBJ2-1; D not resolved. CDR1 and CDR2 (germline): MNHNS, SASEGT. Trimming removed 3 bases at V and 3 bases at J, with 12 bases between. The CDR3 contains 15 residues.

The chain combines TRBV14 with TRBJ1-2; D gene unclear. Looked up from germline, CDR1 is SGHDN and CDR2 is FVKESK. V dropped 1 base and J dropped 0 bases, with 9 bases sitting between them. The CDR3 covers 15 residues. The CDR3: CASSQVEGANYGYTF. CDR3 sequence (DNA): TGTGCCAGCAGCCAAGTAGAAGGAGCTAACTATGGCTACACCTTC.

CDR3 DNA sequence: TGCAGCGTTGTTATCAGGAATAATGAAAAACTGTTTTTT. Translating gives CSVVIRNNEKLFF. The genes are TRBV29-1 and TRBJ1-4; D remains ambiguous. CDR1 is SQVTM, CDR2 ANQGSEA, per germline. The CDR3 is 13 residues long. V gave up 4 bases and J gave up 4 bases, with 10 bases separating them.

This chain links TRBV5-6 with TRBJ1-1, with 10 bases matching TRBD1. Germline CDR1 reads SGHDT; CDR2 reads YYEEEE. Trimming at V came to 2 bases and at J to 5 bases, leaving 3 bases not matched to a gene. This CDR3 has 14 amino acids. The CDR3 here is CASSFRTGGTEAFF. In DNA form, the CDR3 reads TGTGCCAGCAGCTTTCGGACAGGGGGGACTGAAGCTTTCTTT.

V is TRBV9 and J is TRBJ2-7; 7 bases align to TRBD1. Germline V lookup: CDR1 SGDLS, CDR2 YYNGEE. The J segment lost 5 bases and the V segment lost 4 bases, leaving 3 bases of the junction unmatched. The length of the CDR3 is 12 residues. The CDR3 region is CASSLTGDEQYF. The CDR3 DNA sequence: TGTGCCAGCAGCCTAACAGGGGACGAGCAGTACTTC.

This clone came up a few times. This chain links TRBV28 with TRBJ1-2; 9 bases are shared with TRBD1. V dropped 2 bases and J dropped 4; count of bases not matched to a gene: 11. The CDR3 loop spans 17 amino acids. Germline loops: CDR1 MDHEN, CDR2 SYDVKM. CDR3 coding DNA: TGTGCCAGCAGTTTACTTTGGGGACAGGGAGACCTCTATGGCTACACCTTC. Residues: CASSLLWGQGDLYGYTF.

This chain links TRBV7-9 with TRBJ1-2, with 7 bases lining up with TRBD1. Germline trimming cut 2 bases from V and 7 bases from J; bases unmatched to any gene: 4. This CDR3 region has 13 residues. Germline V lookup: CDR1 SEHNR, CDR2 FQNEAQ (reference sequence). The chain's CDR3 is CASSLMGDSGYTF. The CDR3 DNA reads as TGTGCCAGCAGCTTAATGGGGGACAGTGGCTACACCTTC.

V gene TRBV7-9 combines with J gene TRBJ2-3; 7 bases are a match to TRBD1. With V trimmed by 4 bases and J by 3 bases, 4 bases remained unmatched. The germline CDR1 and CDR2 sequences are SEHNR and FQNEAQ (reference sequence). CDR3 length: 14 residues. The CDR3 bases are TGTGCCAGCAGCTCTGACAGGGTAACAGATACGCAGTATTTT. Translating it yields CASSSDRVTDTQYF.

As to this clone: Relative to the germline gene, one junction end is altered; a read error may explain this. CDR3 bases: TGTGCCCGCAGCTTGGGCGGGGGGGCGGGCGAGCAGTACTTC. It translates to CARSLGGGAGEQYF. The V and J genes are TRBV5-6 and TRBJ2-7, with 9 bases aligning to TRBD2. The CDR3 has 14 amino acids. Germline V gene lookup returns CDR1 SGHDT and CDR2 YYEEEE.

The V gene is TRBV28, the J gene TRBJ2-7; perhaps TRBD1 as D (6 bases). The CDR3 loop spans 14 amino acids. Trimming pared 2 bases from V and 2 bases from J, leaving 10 bases between. CDR1 MDHEN and CDR2 SYDVKM come from the germline V gene. DNA of the CDR3: TGTGCCAGCAGTTTAGCGGACAGAGCCTACGAGCAGTACGTC. It is translated as CASSLADRAYEQYV.

The chain combines TRBV5-8 with TRBJ1-5; 10 bases line up with TRBD1. The germline CDR1 and CDR2 sequences are SGHTS and YDEGEE. The V and J ends lost 4 bases and 2 bases, in that order; junction bases with no gene match: 6. The CDR3 has 16 residues. The CDR3: CASSPRDRGGNQPQHF. The CDR3 DNA reads as TGTGCCAGCAGCCCTCGGGACAGGGGAGGCAATCAGCCCCAGCATTTT.

The chain uses TRBV11-3 and TRBJ2-1; no clear D. Germline CDR1 and CDR2: SGHNT and YENEEA. The CDR3 has 13 amino acids. With 1 base removed from V and 4 bases from J, the gap between germline ends came to 5 bases. CDR3 protein: CASSLASYNEQFF. In DNA form, the CDR3 reads TGTGCCAGCAGCTTAGCCAGTTACAATGAGCAGTTCTTC.

V usage is TRBV28 and J usage is TRBJ1-2; 8 bases fit TRBD1. The CDR3 has 14 residues. Trimming cost V 5 bases and J 5 bases; bases outside gene matches: 7. Germline lookup yields CDR1 MDHEN and CDR2 SYDVKM. Here the CDR3 reads CASSPGTGRYGYTF. The CDR3 DNA is TGTGCCAGCAGTCCCGGGACAGGAAGATATGGCTACACCTTC.

CDR3 sequence (DNA): TGTGCCAGCAGTGACCCTATCACTAGCGAGCTGTACGACGAGCAGTACTTC. Encoded protein: CASSDPITSELYDEQYF. This sequence joins TRBV28 and TRBJ2-7, with 7 bases fitting TRBD2. The V gene's germline CDR1 is MDHEN and CDR2 SYDVKM. The V segment lost 5 bases and the J segment 5 bases; nucleotides outside the gene matches: 18. This CDR3 is built from 17 residues.

This clone occurred once. V is TRBV4-1 and J is TRBJ2-1; tentative D call: TRBD1 (6 bases). Germline loops: CDR1 MGHRA, CDR2 YSYEKL. CDR3 length equals 15 residues. Trimming cost V 2 bases and J 2 bases, with 10 bases left between them. The CDR3 DNA follows: TGCGCCAGCAGCCAAACGGGACAAACCTACAATGAGCAGTTCTTC. It specifies CASSQTGQTYNEQFF.

The V gene is TRBV6-6, the J gene TRBJ1-5; tentatively, D is TRBD1 (6 bases). Germline V CDR1 and CDR2: MNHNY, SVGAGI (reference sequence). The V gene lost 2 bases and the J gene lost 3 bases, with 11 bases spanning the gap. This CDR3 is built from 15 residues. The chain's CDR3 is CASSYQNRVNQPQHF. In nucleotides, the CDR3 is TGTGCCAGCAGTTACCAAAACAGGGTCAATCAGCCCCAGCATTTT.

J is TRBJ1-2 and V is TRBV27; perhaps TRBD1 as D (6 bases). This CDR3 comprises 15 residues. From germline, CDR1 is MNHEY and CDR2 SMNVEV (reference sequence). Trimming left V 6 bases short and J 7 bases short, with 21 bases between. The CDR3 coding sequence is TGTGCCAGCAGCCATGGGACACTTGGTGGGCCTGGCTACACCTTC. Translation: CASSHGTLGGPGYTF.

CDR3 in DNA: TGTGCCAGCAGTAGGCTAGGCGGCCCGAATGAGCAGTTCTTC. It is translated as CASSRLGGPNEQFF. The rearrangement uses TRBV27 and TRBJ2-1; D call uncertain. V lost 5 bases and J lost 7, with 15 bases in between. CDR1 and CDR2 from the germline V gene are MNHEY and SMNVEV (reference sequence). The CDR3 is 14 residues long.

The chain carries TRBV27 and TRBJ2-7; TRBD1 aligns across 8 bases. This CDR3 has 15 residues. Germline V gene lookup returns CDR1 MNHEY and CDR2 SMNVEV (reference sequence). V was pared by 5 bases and J by 5 bases, with 11 bases of the junction left unmatched. This chain's CDR3 is CASSLIRDRYHEQYF. DNA for the CDR3: TGTGCCAGCAGTCTGATCCGGGACAGGTACCACGAGCAGTACTTC.

This chain uses TRBV11-3 with TRBJ2-1, with TRBD1 as a possible D gene (6 bases). V dropped 4 bases and J dropped 7 bases, with 11 bases sitting between them. Germline V gives CDR1 SGHNT, CDR2 YENEEA. The CDR3 is made up of 13 amino acids. The CDR3 DNA follows: TGTGCCAGCAGCTCACTTAGGGGGAATGAGCAGTTCTTC. Translating it yields CASSSLRGNEQFF.